The sequence of this TCR beta chain was determined in a study of CD8 T cell repertoires and HIV-1 epitope variants. Overall study: Control wells had CMV/EBV/flu peptides, negative Ebola AY9, or no peptide. Tested: three Gag epitope families, Nef HW9 and YT9.

In regard to this clone: What it binds is not known.

Profiled with immunoSEQ multiplex PCR; TCRdb holds only in-frame clones, not every one. The sample has some 5,000 clones, approximately 70% seen once. Notes on the study in general: Only beta chains were identified, marking proliferation to antigen, not function.

Sample: cultured CD8+ T cells derived from PBMCs. The clonotype comes from a male donor with HIV.

The CDR3 reads CASSPGTGSSYEQYF. The CDR3 bases are TGTGCCAGCAGCCCCGGGACAGGGAGCTCCTACGAGCAGTACTTC. The genes are TRBV27 and TRBJ2-7; TRBD1 matches at 9 bases. Germline loops: CDR1 MNHEY, CDR2 SMNVEV (reference sequence). CDR3 size: 15 residues. Losses at the gene ends were 6 bases for V and 0 bases for J; bases not matched to a gene: 6.